Below, 7 T cell receptor beta chains from the same sample are listed, as sequenced in a study of regulatory T cells in long-lasting Graves disease. As for time point: persistent/refractory GD, antithyroid drugs over 5 years with positive TRAb. Generation of the TCR library employed RNA extracted from PBMCs. Assembly of TCR beta libraries relied on iRepertoire HTBI primers together with Arm-PCR of CDR3 regions. MiXCR was run by TCRdb on the multiplex PCR reads, yielding one entry per CDR3 protein. The sample has roughly 500,000 distinct CDR3 sequences; around 20% are singletons. Source: peripheral blood mononuclear cells (PBMCs), taken when the disease was refractory, from a patient treated with antithyroid drugs. These receptors came from a female donor with Graves disease.

The chain uses TRBV28 and TRBJ2-3; 9 bases fit TRBD1. The germline CDR1 and CDR2 sequences are MDHEN and SYDVKM. The trim removed 4 bases at V and 5 bases at J, leaving 10 bases unmatched. CDR3 length: 16 amino acids. DNA for the CDR3: TGTGCCAGCAGTTCGCTCGGACAGGGGAAGGGAGATACGCAGTATTTT. Its protein product is CASSSLGQGKGDTQYF.

On this clonotype: This sequence is one base from a far larger clone and is likely a read error. V usage is TRBV12-3 or TRBV12-4 and J usage is TRBJ2-7, with TRBD1 as a possible D gene (6 bases). The J call may not be correct, given that the DNA end is closer to TRBJ2-5. The CDR3 runs 15 residues. CDR3 DNA: TGTGCCGGCAATTCCAGGGGAACTCAAGGGGAGACCCAGTACTTC. Its protein is CAGNSRGTQGETQYF.

This clonotype was seen many times. V and J are TRBV10-3 and TRBJ1-2, with a possible D match to TRBD1 (6 bases). Germline CDR1 is ENHRY and CDR2 is SYGVKD. With 0 bases removed from V and 7 bases from J, the gap between germline ends came to 18 bases. This CDR3 has 16 amino acids. CDR3 loop: CAISESRLRGNGGYTF. In DNA, the CDR3 is TGTGCCATCAGTGAGTCGCGTTTAAGGGGGAACGGTGGCTACACCTTC.

This clonotype was recorded at least ten times. J is TRBJ2-6 and V is TRBV12-3 or TRBV12-4, with a weak D call TRBD1 (5 bases). The CDR3 contains 18 residues. Trimming stripped 3 bases from V and 0 bases from J, with 15 bases between. CDR3 protein: CASSFSQGTSSGANVLTF. The CDR3 region has the DNA TGTGCCAGCAGTTTCAGTCAGGGCACAAGCTCTGGGGCCAACGTCCTGACTTTC.

This clonotype was counted a single time. This sequence joins TRBV18 and TRBJ1-5; the D gene is possibly TRBD1 (6 bases). The CDR3 runs to 16 residues. Deletions cut 2 bases from V and 9 bases from J, with 20 bases between. From germline, CDR1 is KGHSH and CDR2 LQKENI. CDR3 in DNA: TGTGCCAGCTCACCAGCACTAGTCCCACGGGGGCGGCCCCAGCATTTT. It specifies CASSPALVPRGRPQHF.

The rearrangement uses TRBV12-3 or TRBV12-4 and TRBJ2-7; D gene uncertain. CDR3 size: 15 residues. V was trimmed by 1 base and J by 2 bases, leaving 12 bases between them. The CDR3 sequence: CASSLGPGLPYEQYF. As DNA, the CDR3 is TGTGCCAGCAGTTTAGGACCGGGTCTACCCTACGAGCAGTACTTC.

There are many counts of this clonotype. The CDR3 protein is CSVRGANTEAFF. In DNA form, the CDR3 reads TGCAGCGTTCGGGGGGCGAACACTGAAGCTTTCTTT. V gene TRBV29-1 combines with J gene TRBJ1-1; D perhaps matches TRBD1 (6 bases). The CDR3 length is 12 residues. Between the trimmed V and J ends, which lost 5 bases and 1 base, there was a span of 8 bases. The germline V gene has CDR1 SQVTM and CDR2 ANQGSEA.